A single sample gave rise to the 30 T cell receptor beta chains below, sequenced in a study of regulatory T cells in long-lasting Graves disease. The time point here: newly diagnosed GD, antithyroid drugs for less than 3 months. RNA extracted from PBMCs served as the sequencing template. The authors built TCR beta libraries using iRepertoire HTBI primers and Arm-PCR of CDR3 regions. TCRdb called the multiplex PCR reads again in MiXCR, with one record for every CDR3 protein. The sample has 350,000 to 450,000 distinct CDR3 sequences; roughly 10% are singletons. This same sample was also taken into another study, of T cells in Graves' hyperthyroidism and ophthalmopathy.

The source material was peripheral blood mononuclear cells (PBMCs), sampled at new diagnosis, from a patient treated with antithyroid drugs. The origin of the receptors is a woman aged 18-29 years with Graves disease.

This clonotype was counted many times. The genes are TRBV12-3 or TRBV12-4 and TRBJ2-3, with a possible D match to TRBD2 (7 bases). Trimming pared 7 bases from V and 2 bases from J, leaving 19 bases between. The CDR3 loop spans 16 amino acids. CDR3 sequence reads: CASTSGGITYTDTQYF. DNA for the CDR3: TGTGCCAGCACCTCGGGGGGCATAACCTACACAGATACGCAGTATTTT.

Note on this clonotype: A read error may produce the germline difference seen at one junction end. This chain links TRBV2 with TRBJ2-1; TRBD2 might be the D (5 bases). The CDR3 is made up of 16 amino acids. Germline values: CDR1 SNHLY, CDR2 FYNNEI. CDR3: CVSSDYMTRSYNEQFF. CDR3 sequence (DNA): TGTGTCAGCAGTGACTATATGACACGCTCCTACAATGAGCAGTTCTTC.

Many counts were recorded for this clonotype. V is TRBV10-3 and J is TRBJ2-7; D may be TRBD1 or TRBD2 (5 bases each). The CDR3 extends over 14 amino acids. With 2 bases removed from V and 0 bases from J, the gap between germline ends came to 8 bases. CDR1 is ENHRY, CDR2 SYGVKD, per germline. The DNA for the CDR3 is TGTGCCATCAGTGAGGAGGGGTACTCCTACGAGCAGTACTTC. Protein: CAISEEGYSYEQYF.

This clonotype was picked up many times. The V and J genes are TRBV9 and TRBJ2-3; 8 bases match TRBD2. Germline V lookup: CDR1 SGDLS, CDR2 YYNGEE. There are 15 residues in the CDR3. V shed 2 bases and J 3 bases; nucleotides not matched to a gene: 5. The CDR3 sequence is CASSVTGGVTDTQYF. The CDR3 region has the DNA TGTGCCAGCAGCGTGACGGGAGGGGTAACAGATACGCAGTATTTT.

This clonotype has a count of ten or more. The chain has TRBV10-3 and TRBJ2-3; 7 bases align to TRBD2. The CDR3 sequence is 13 residues long. From germline, CDR1 is ENHRY and CDR2 SYGVKD. Trimming cost V 11 bases and J 4 bases; bases outside gene matches: 9. CDR3: CALGREEADTQYF. Written as DNA, the CDR3 is TGTGCCCTAGGGAGGGAGGAGGCAGATACGCAGTATTTT.

This clonotype was seen ten or more times. The rearrangement joins TRBV2 to TRBJ1-1, with D tentatively TRBD1 (6 bases). Germline CDR1 reads SNHLY; CDR2 reads FYNNEI. Trimming removed 0 bases at V and 0 bases at J, with 11 bases between. This CDR3 comprises 16 residues. CDR3 sequence: CASSEAGAEMNTEAFF. Here the CDR3 DNA reads TGTGCCAGCAGTGAAGCGGGGGCAGAAATGAACACTGAAGCTTTCTTT.

This clonotype was counted at least ten times. V usage is TRBV6-1 and J usage is TRBJ1-1; 9 bases line up with TRBD1. Germline V gene data show CDR1 as MNHNS and CDR2 as SASEGT. Trimming took 5 bases from V and 3 from J; bases not matched to a gene: 19. The CDR3 has 19 amino acids. This CDR3 is CASSNGTGFVVALHTEAFF. CDR3 DNA: TGTGCCAGCAGTAACGGGACAGGGTTTGTTGTTGCTCTCCACACTGAAGCTTTCTTT.

In this sample, this clonotype turned up many times. J is TRBJ1-1 and V is TRBV28; D is uncertain. The CDR3 length is 12 residues. Germline values: CDR1 MDHEN, CDR2 SYDVKM. V dropped 6 bases and J dropped 1 base, with 6 bases sitting between them. The CDR3 bases are TGTGCCAGCAGGGATAAGAACACTGAAGCTTTCTTT. Protein: CASRDKNTEAFF.

V usage is TRBV18 and J usage is TRBJ2-1; D could derive from TRBD1 or TRBD2 (5 bases each). This CDR3 contains 16 residues. The germline gives CDR1 KGHSH, CDR2 LQKENI. Trimming took 5 bases from V and 9 from J, leaving 23 bases between them. The CDR3 protein is CASSTGRGPATGEQFF. The CDR3 bases are TGTGCCAGCTCAACGGGACGAGGACCGGCGACGGGTGAGCAGTTCTTC.

At least ten counts were recorded for this clonotype. The V gene is TRBV19, the J gene TRBJ2-3, with D possibly TRBD2 on 5 matching bases. V was clipped by 2 bases and J by 6 bases, with 21 bases between them. Looked up from germline, CDR1 is LNHDA and CDR2 is SQIVND (reference sequence). The CDR3 length is 17 residues. The CDR3 region is CASSIRILAPKQDTQYF. In DNA, the CDR3 is TGTGCCAGTAGTATACGGATTCTAGCACCCAAGCAGGATACGCAGTATTTT. The full variable domain, with the rest looked up from reference TRBV19 and TRBJ2-3, is DGGITQSPKYLFRKEGQNVTLSCEQNLNHDAMYWYRQDPGQGLRLIYYSQIVNDFQKGDIAEGYSVSREKKESFPLTVTSAQKNPTAFYLCASSIRILAPKQDTQYFGPGTRLTVL.

In its sample, this clonotype was seen many times. The rearrangement joins TRBV2 to TRBJ1-5; possible D gene TRBD1, 6 bases. This CDR3 is built from 13 residues. V was cut by 7 bases and J by 5 bases, with 12 bases left in between. Germline CDR1 is SNHLY and CDR2 is FYNNEI. The CDR3 nucleotides read TGTGCCAGCACCCGGGACACATATCAGCCCCAGCATTTT. Translation gives CASTRDTYQPQHF.

The sample holds a few counts of this clonotype. The V call is TRBV7-9, the J call TRBJ1-2, with no clear D. Germline assignment: CDR1 SEHNR and CDR2 FQNEAQ (reference sequence). V dropped 3 bases and J dropped 8 bases, with 13 bases sitting between them. The CDR3 runs 13 residues. CDR3 nucleotides: TGTGCCAGCAGCTTGATTCTGGCCAGGGGCTACACCTTC. Encoded protein: CASSLILARGYTF. The full variable domain, in which reference TRBV7-9 and TRBJ1-2 provide the parts outside the CDR3, is DTGVSQNPRHKITKRGQNVTFRCDPISEHNRLYWYRQTLGQGPEFLTYFQNEAQLEKSRLLSDRFSAERPKGSFSTLEIQRTEQGDSAMYLCASSLILARGYTFGSGTRLTVV.

This clonotype came up many times. The genes are TRBV20-1 and TRBJ2-1; 8 nucleotides agree with TRBD2. The CDR3 is 15 amino acids. Trimming removed 0 bases from V and 4 bases from J; junction bases left unmatched: 5. Germline V gene lookup returns CDR1 DFQATT and CDR2 SNEGSKA (reference sequence). CDR3: CSARDSGLAYNEQFF. The DNA of the CDR3 is TGCAGTGCTAGAGACTCAGGACTAGCATACAATGAGCAGTTCTTC.

This clonotype showed up many times. The rearrangement links TRBV20-1 to TRBJ2-3, with no clear D. Trimming took 6 bases from V and 0 from J, leaving 22 bases between them. CDR1 and CDR2 from the germline V gene are DFQATT and SNEGSKA (reference sequence). The CDR3 contains 17 residues. In DNA form, the CDR3 reads TGCAGTGCCCTACGCATGGCATACAGTGTTAGCACAGATACGCAGTATTTT. Encoded protein: CSALRMAYSVSTDTQYF.

This clonotype was detected ten times or more. The V and J genes are TRBV12-3 or TRBV12-4 and TRBJ2-4; D possibly uses TRBD1 or TRBD2 (6 bases each). The CDR3 runs 14 residues. The germline V and J ends were trimmed by 1 base and 7 bases, with 11 bases remaining between them. CDR3: CASSLGGARNIQYF. DNA of the CDR3: TGTGCCAGCAGTTTAGGGGGGGCTCGGAACATTCAGTACTTC.

This clonotype has at least ten counts. The chain combines TRBV20-1 with TRBJ2-5; 11 bases align to TRBD2. The CDR3 is 14 amino acids. Per the germline V gene, CDR1 is DFQATT and CDR2 is SNEGSKA (reference sequence). Germline trimming cut 6 bases from V and 6 bases from J; bases unmatched to any gene: 9. The CDR3 sequence: CSATTSGVLKTQYF. The DNA for the CDR3 is TGCAGTGCGACGACTAGCGGGGTGCTGAAGACCCAGTACTTC.

This clonotype was counted ten times or more. This rearrangement joins TRBV12-3 or TRBV12-4 to TRBJ2-5; TRBD1 might be the D (6 bases). The length of the CDR3 is 14 residues. The V and J ends lost 6 bases and 2 bases respectively, with 13 bases between them. In DNA form, the CDR3 reads TGTGCCAGCAGCATACAGGGCGTTCAAGAGACCCAGTACTTC. Its translation: CASSIQGVQETQYF.

In this sample, this clonotype turned up many times. The chain uses TRBV7-9 and TRBJ1-2, with D possibly being TRBD1 (5 bases). The germline gives CDR1 SEHNR, CDR2 FQNEAQ (reference sequence). The V end lost 1 base, the J end lost 0 bases, and 12 bases lay between the germline ends. This CDR3 comprises 16 residues. The CDR3 reads CASSLDGTATNYGYTF. In DNA form, the CDR3 reads TGTGCCAGCAGCTTAGACGGGACCGCCACTAACTATGGCTACACCTTC. Looking up the rest from reference TRBV7-9 and TRBJ1-2 gives the full variable domain: DTGVSQNPRHKITKRGQNVTFRCDPISEHNRLYWYRQTLGQGPEFLTYFQNEAQLEKSRLLSDRFSAERPKGSFSTLEIQRTEQGDSAMYLCASSLDGTATNYGYTFGSGTRLTVV.

V usage is TRBV5-1 and J usage is TRBJ1-3; D not certain. The CDR3 runs 14 residues. The V gene lost 3 bases and the J gene lost 0 bases, with 7 bases spanning the gap. In germline, CDR1 is SGHRS, CDR2 YFSETQ. CDR3 coding DNA: TGCGCCAGCAGCTCCCCAGCCTCTGGAAACACCATATATTTT. This codes for CASSSPASGNTIYF.

There are many counts of this clonotype. This sequence joins TRBV7-2 and TRBJ1-5; D is unresolved. The CDR3 contains 13 residues. The V end was cut by 2 bases, the J end by 4 bases, with 6 bases between. Germline lookup yields CDR1 SGHTA and CDR2 FQGNSA. CDR3 sequence: CASSLNQNQPQHF. The DNA for the CDR3 is TGTGCCAGCAGCTTAAATCAAAATCAGCCCCAGCATTTT.

As for this clonotype: This may be a read error, as it is one base from a much larger clone. The V call is TRBV11-2, the J call TRBJ2-3; weak D call: TRBD1 (5 bases). CDR3 size: 14 residues. V lost 5 bases, J lost 8 bases, and 17 bases lay in between. Germline assignment: CDR1 SGHAT and CDR2 FQNNGV. CDR3 DNA sequence: TGTGCCAGCAGCGATATAGGGGTTCAGGCTACGCAGTATTTT. It is translated as CASSDIGVQATQYF.

This chain uses TRBV14 with TRBJ2-7; D gene ambiguous. Trimming took 2 bases from V and 2 from J, leaving 22 bases between them. The germline gives CDR1 SGHDN, CDR2 FVKESK. The CDR3 extends over 18 amino acids. CDR3 bases: TGTGCCAGCAGCCAAAGATGCGGAAAAGGGCGACTTACCTACGAGCAGTACGTC. This translates into CASSQRCGKGRLTYEQYV.

Points on this clonotype: A far larger clone is just one base off, so this is likely a read error. The gene calls are TRBV7-2 and TRBJ1-1; D is undetermined. Per germline, CDR1 SGHTA and CDR2 FQGNSA. The CDR3 totals 14 residues. This CDR3 is CASGLTGRNTEAFF. In DNA, the CDR3 is TGTGCCAGCGGCTTAACGGGGAGGAACACTGAAGCTTTCTTT.

V is TRBV6-1 and J is TRBJ2-2, with TRBD2 identical over 13 bases. Per germline, CDR1 MNHNS and CDR2 SASEGT. The CDR3 contains 17 residues. V lost 5 bases, J lost 6 bases, and 9 bases stayed unmatched. The CDR3 bases are TGTGCCAGCAGTCCCCGAAGGACTAGCGGGAGCCCCGGGGAGCTGTTTTTT. This sequence encodes CASSPRRTSGSPGELFF.

This clonotype was detected many times. V is TRBV12-3 or TRBV12-4 and J is TRBJ2-7, with a possible D match to TRBD2 (6 bases). CDR3 length: 13 amino acids. With 6 bases removed from V and 4 bases from J, the gap between germline ends came to 13 bases. CDR3: CASSQTSVYEQYF. The DNA for the CDR3 is TGTGCCAGCAGCCAGACTAGTGTTTACGAGCAGTACTTC.

Ten or more counts support this clonotype. This chain uses TRBV28 with TRBJ2-1; possibly TRBD2 for D (6 bases). CDR1 and CDR2 from the germline V gene are MDHEN and SYDVKM. The ends were cut back, 3 bases at V and 4 bases at J, with 16 bases in the middle. CDR3 length: 16 residues. CDR3 nucleotides: TGTGCCAGCAGTTTCGCTCCGGGAGTACTATACAATGAGCAGTTCTTC. Translating it yields CASSFAPGVLYNEQFF.

The chain recombines TRBV18 with TRBJ1-4; D not certain. V was shortened by 2 bases and J by 0 bases, with 10 bases between the two germline ends. CDR1 and CDR2 (germline): KGHSH, LQKENI. The CDR3 covers 16 residues. The CDR3 DNA is TGTGCCAGCTCACCAGTCTATGGAGCAACTAATGAAAAACTGTTTTTT. Translating gives CASSPVYGATNEKLFF.

The V and J genes are TRBV7-9 and TRBJ1-2; D may be TRBD1 (6 bases). This CDR3 is built from 15 residues. Germline V lookup: CDR1 SEHNR, CDR2 FQNEAQ (reference sequence). The V end lost 1 base, the J end lost 5 bases, and 14 bases lay between the germline ends. The CDR3 region has the DNA TGTGCCAGCAGCTTAGGAAGGACAGAAAATTATGGCTACACCTTC. Its translation is CASSLGRTENYGYTF.

The chain links TRBV27 to TRBJ1-2, with 8 bases aligning to TRBD1. Germline trimming cut 4 bases from V and 8 bases from J; bases unmatched to any gene: 9. Germline V gene sequence: CDR1 MNHEY, CDR2 SMNVEV (reference sequence). This CDR3 spans 14 amino acids. The CDR3 sequence is CASSYKDRAHGYTF. CDR3 DNA sequence: TGTGCCAGCAGTTACAAGGACAGGGCACACGGCTACACCTTC.

The chain has TRBV12-3 or TRBV12-4 and TRBJ2-1; D may correspond to TRBD1 or TRBD2 (5 bases each). Trimming stripped 7 bases from V and 4 bases from J, with 20 bases between. The CDR3 spans 16 residues. This chain's CDR3 is CASTKYGTEIYNEQFF. The CDR3 DNA reads TGTGCCAGCACCAAATATGGGACCGAGATATACAATGAGCAGTTCTTC.